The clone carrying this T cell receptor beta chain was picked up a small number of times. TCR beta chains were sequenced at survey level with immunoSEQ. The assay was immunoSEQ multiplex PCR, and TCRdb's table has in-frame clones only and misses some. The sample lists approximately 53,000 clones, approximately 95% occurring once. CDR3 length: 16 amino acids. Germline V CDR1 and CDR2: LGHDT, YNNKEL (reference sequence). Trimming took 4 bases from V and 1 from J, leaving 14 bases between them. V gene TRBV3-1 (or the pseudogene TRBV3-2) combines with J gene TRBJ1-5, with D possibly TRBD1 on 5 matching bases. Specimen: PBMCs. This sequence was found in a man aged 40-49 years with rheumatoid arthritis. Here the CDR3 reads CASSLGTVRSNQPQHF. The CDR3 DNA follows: TGTGCCAGCAGCCTAGGGACGGTCAGAAGCAATCAGCCCCAGCATTTT.